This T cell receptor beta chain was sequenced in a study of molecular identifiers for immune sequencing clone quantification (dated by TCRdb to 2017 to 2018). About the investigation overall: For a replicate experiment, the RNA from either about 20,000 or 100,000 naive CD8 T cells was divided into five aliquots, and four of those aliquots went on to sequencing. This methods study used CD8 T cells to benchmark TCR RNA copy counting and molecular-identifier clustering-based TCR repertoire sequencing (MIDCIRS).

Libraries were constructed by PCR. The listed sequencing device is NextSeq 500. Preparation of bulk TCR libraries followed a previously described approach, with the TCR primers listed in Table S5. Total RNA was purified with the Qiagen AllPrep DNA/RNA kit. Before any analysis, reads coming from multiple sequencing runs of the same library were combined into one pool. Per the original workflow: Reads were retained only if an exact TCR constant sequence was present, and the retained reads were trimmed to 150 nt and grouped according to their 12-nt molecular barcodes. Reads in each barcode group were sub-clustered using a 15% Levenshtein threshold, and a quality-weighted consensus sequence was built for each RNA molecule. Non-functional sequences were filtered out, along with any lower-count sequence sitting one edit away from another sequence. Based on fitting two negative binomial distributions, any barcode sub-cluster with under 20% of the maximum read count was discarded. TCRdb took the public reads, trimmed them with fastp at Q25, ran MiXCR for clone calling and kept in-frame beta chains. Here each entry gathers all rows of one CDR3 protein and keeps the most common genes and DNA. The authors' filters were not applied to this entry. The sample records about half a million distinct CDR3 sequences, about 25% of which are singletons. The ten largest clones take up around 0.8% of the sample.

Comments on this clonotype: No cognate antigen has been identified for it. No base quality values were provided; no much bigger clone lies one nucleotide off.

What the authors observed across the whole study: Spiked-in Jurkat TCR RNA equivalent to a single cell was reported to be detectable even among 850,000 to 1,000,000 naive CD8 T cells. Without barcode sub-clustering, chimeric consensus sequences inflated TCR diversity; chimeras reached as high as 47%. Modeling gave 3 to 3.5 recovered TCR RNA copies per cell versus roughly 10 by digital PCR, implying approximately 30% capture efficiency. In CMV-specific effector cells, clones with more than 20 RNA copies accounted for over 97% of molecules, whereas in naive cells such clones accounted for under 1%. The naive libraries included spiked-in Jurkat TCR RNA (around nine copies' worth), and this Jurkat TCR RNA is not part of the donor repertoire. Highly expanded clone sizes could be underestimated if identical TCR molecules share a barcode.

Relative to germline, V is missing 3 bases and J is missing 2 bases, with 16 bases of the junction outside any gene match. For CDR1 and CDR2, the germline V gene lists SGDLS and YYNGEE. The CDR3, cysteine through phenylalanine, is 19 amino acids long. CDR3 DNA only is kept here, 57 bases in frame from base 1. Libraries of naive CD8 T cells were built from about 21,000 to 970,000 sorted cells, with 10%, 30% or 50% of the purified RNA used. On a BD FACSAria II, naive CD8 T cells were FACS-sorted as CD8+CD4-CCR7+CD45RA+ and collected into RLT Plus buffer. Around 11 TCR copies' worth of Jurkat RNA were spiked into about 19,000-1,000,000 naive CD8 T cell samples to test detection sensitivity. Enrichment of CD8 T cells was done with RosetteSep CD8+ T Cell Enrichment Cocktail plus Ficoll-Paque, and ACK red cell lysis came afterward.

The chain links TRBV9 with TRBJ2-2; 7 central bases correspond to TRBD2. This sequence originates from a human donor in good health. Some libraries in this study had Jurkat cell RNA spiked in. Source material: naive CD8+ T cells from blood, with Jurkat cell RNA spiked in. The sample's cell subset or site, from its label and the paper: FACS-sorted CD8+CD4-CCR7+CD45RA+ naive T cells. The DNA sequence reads TGTGCCAGCAGCGGGGCGGGGGAGGAAGGTTTGCCAAACACCGGGGAGCTGTTTTTT. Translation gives CASSGAGEEGLPNTGELFF.